The 11 T cell receptor beta chains presented below share a single source sample, sequenced in a study of blood T cell repertoires in COVID-19. Profiled with immunoSEQ multiplex PCR; TCRdb holds only in-frame clones, not every one. The table shows around 280,000 clones, with 70% to 90% occurring only once. The sample taken for sequencing was PBMCs or T cells enriched from blood (not recorded which). These TCRs come from a woman in her 40s who had recovered from COVID-19.

The chain links TRBV5-8 to TRBJ2-3, with D possibly being TRBD2 (5 bases). Trimming removed 1 base from V and 5 bases from J, with 17 bases in between. Germline V gene lookup returns CDR1 SGHTS and CDR2 YDEGEE. This CDR3 comprises 16 residues. The CDR3 loop reads CASSLSTGNSGDTQYF. The CDR3 DNA reads TGTGCCAGCAGCTTGTCGACCGGGAATTCAGGAGATACGCAGTATTTT.

The chain has TRBV14 and TRBJ2-2; TRBD1 might be the D (6 bases). The CDR3 runs to 16 residues. V gave up 0 bases and J gave up 4 bases, with 12 bases separating them. Germline V CDR1 and CDR2: SGHDN, FVKESK. For the CDR3, the DNA is TGTGCCAGCAGCCAAGATTATGGGACATCCACCGGGGAGCTGTTTTTT. Translated, it gives CASSQDYGTSTGELFF.

The chain combines TRBV7-2 with TRBJ1-2; perhaps TRBD1 as D (6 bases). V was shortened by 4 bases and J by 4 bases, with 10 bases between the two germline ends. Germline V lookup: CDR1 SGHTA, CDR2 FQGNSA. The CDR3 loop spans 13 amino acids. In DNA form, the CDR3 reads TGTGCCAGCAGCTCGGGACATCTCTATGGCTACACCTTC. Residues: CASSSGHLYGYTF.

The rearrangement links TRBV19 to TRBJ1-2; possible D gene TRBD1, 6 bases. Trimming took 5 bases from V and 7 from J, leaving 14 bases between them. Germline V gene data show CDR1 as LNHDA and CDR2 as SQIVND (reference sequence). This CDR3 is 13 amino acids long. The CDR3 loop reads CASSDRTVLGYTF. For the CDR3, the DNA is TGTGCCAGTAGTGACCGGACAGTTCTTGGCTACACCTTC. Full variable domain (remainder filled in from reference TRBV19 and TRBJ1-2): DGGITQSPKYLFRKEGQNVTLSCEQNLNHDAMYWYRQDPGQGLRLIYYSQIVNDFQKGDIAEGYSVSREKKESFPLTVTSAQKNPTAFYLCASSDRTVLGYTFGSGTRLTVV.

The chain links TRBV21-1 to TRBJ2-3; TRBD2, the table's D call, was not compared with the DNA. TRBV21-1 is flagged as a pseudogene. This CDR3 contains 13 residues. This CDR3 reads CASIPGGTDTQYF. The CDR3 DNA reads as TGTGCCAGCATCCCCGGGGGGACAGATACGCAGTATTTT.

This chain links TRBV5-1 with TRBJ2-6, with 9 bases aligning to TRBD1. Germline V gene lookup returns CDR1 SGHRS and CDR2 YFSETQ. J was trimmed by 0 bases and V by 4 bases; bases with no gene match: 8. The CDR3 has 18 residues. The CDR3 reads CASSTWTGAYSGANVLTF. CDR3 DNA sequence: TGCGCCAGCAGCACCTGGACAGGGGCCTACTCTGGGGCCAACGTCCTGACTTTC.

The rearrangement joins TRBV3-1 (or the pseudogene TRBV3-2) to TRBJ1-5; TRBD1 matches at 11 bases. Germline CDR1 reads LGHDT; CDR2 reads YNNKEL (reference sequence). The CDR3 is made up of 13 amino acids. J lost 7 bases, V lost 4 bases, and 0 bases had no gene match. The CDR3 DNA follows: TGTGCCAGCAGCCGGACAGGGGGCCAGCCCCAGCATTTT. This gives the protein CASSRTGGQPQHF.

The rearrangement links TRBV5-1 to TRBJ2-2; D might be TRBD2 (5 bases). Trimming removed 6 bases from V and 2 bases from J, with 11 bases in between. Germline CDR1 SGHRS, CDR2 YFSETQ. The CDR3 has 14 residues. The CDR3 here is CASTPSSNTGELFF. In DNA, the CDR3 is TGCGCCAGCACACCTAGCTCCAACACCGGGGAGCTGTTTTTT.

V is TRBV3-1 (or the pseudogene TRBV3-2) and J is TRBJ1-2, with 9 bases matching TRBD1. V lost 4 bases and J lost 6; bases outside the gene matches: 15. The germline CDR1 and CDR2 sequences are LGHDT and YNNKEL (reference sequence). The CDR3 is made up of 17 amino acids. CDR3 amino acids: CASSLGTGKRSSDGYTF. The CDR3, as DNA: TGTGCCAGCAGCCTGGGGACAGGGAAAAGGAGTAGCGATGGCTACACCTTC.

The sample holds one count of this clone. The chain combines TRBV5-4 with TRBJ2-7; 12 bases fit TRBD2. The CDR3 consists of 17 residues. Germline CDR1 and CDR2: SGHNT and YYREEE (reference sequence). Trimming cost V 4 bases and J 2 bases; bases outside gene matches: 10. Written as DNA, the CDR3 is TGTGCCAGCAGCGCGACTAGCGGGAGATCCCCCCCCTACGAGCAGTACTTC. The encoded protein is CASSATSGRSPPYEQYF.

The chain couples TRBV19 to TRBJ2-5, with 10 bases aligning to TRBD1. There are 14 residues in the CDR3. Trimming at V came to 6 bases and at J to 2 bases, leaving 3 bases not matched to a gene. CDR1 LNHDA and CDR2 SQIVND come from the germline V gene (reference sequence). CDR3 region: CASSMDRGQETQYF. Written as DNA, the CDR3 is TGTGCCAGTAGCATGGACAGGGGGCAAGAGACCCAGTACTTC. Full variable domain (outside the CDR3, taken from reference TRBV19 and TRBJ2-5): DGGITQSPKYLFRKEGQNVTLSCEQNLNHDAMYWYRQDPGQGLRLIYYSQIVNDFQKGDIAEGYSVSREKKESFPLTVTSAQKNPTAFYLCASSMDRGQETQYFGPGTRLLVL.